This T cell receptor (beta chain) was documented in a study of T cell changes during pregnancy in multiple sclerosis. V was pared by 0 bases and J by 0 bases, with 7 bases between. Germline lookup yields CDR1 SGDLS and CDR2 YYNGEE. CDR3 length: 16 amino acids. The protocol was immunoSEQ multiplex PCR, while the TCRdb copy is restricted to in-frame clones and leaves out a portion. The sample holds about 38,000 clones; 80% to 95% are singletons and the top ten take roughly 12%. The TCR originated in a female donor with multiple sclerosis, enrolled in a pregnancy study. This sequence joins TRBV9 and TRBJ2-6; a possible D gene is TRBD1 (6 bases). This specimen consisted of CD8+ T cells from peripheral blood mononuclear cells, obtained after pregnancy. The CDR3 DNA is TGTGCCAGCAGCGTAGACAGGGACTCTGGGGCCAACGTCCTGACTTTC. Protein product: CASSVDRDSGANVLTF. Filled out from reference TRBV9 and TRBJ2-6, the complete variable domain reads DSGVTQTPKHLITATGQRVTLRCSPRSGDLSVYWYQQSLDQGLQFLIQYYNGEERAKGNILERFSAQQFPDLHSELNLSSLELGDSALYFCASSVDRDSGANVLTFGAGSRLTVL.